A selection of T cell receptor beta chains follows, all from one sample in a study of patients and donors after allogeneic stem cell transplantation. MiXCR, run by TCRdb on the RT-PCR reads, gives a single entry per CDR3 protein. This sample has about 2,400 distinct CDR3 sequences, with under 20% found just once. Specimen: blood, either unsorted or a sorted T cell fraction (not recorded which). The receptors were sampled from a human donor who was either an allogeneic HSCT recipient or a stem cell or donor lymphocyte infusion donor (not recorded which). It is not recorded whose cells these are; they may come from a transplant donor. Both conserved end residues are part of each CDR3. Fields, in order: V gene, clone size, J gene, D gene, CDR3 protein, CDR3 DNA. D genes are given only for firm matches. Clone size is stated in some rows and not others, as once, few, many or a class when expanded.

v_call: TRBV5-1
clone_size: once
j_call: TRBJ1-1
d_call: .
cdr3_aa: CASSLGTGTRYTEAFF
cdr3_nt: TGCGCCAGCAGCTTGGGCACAGGGACCCGTTACACTGAAGCTTTCTTT

v_call: TRBV6-5
clone_size: .
j_call: TRBJ2-5
d_call: .
cdr3_aa: CASRRDNQETQYF
cdr3_nt: TGTGCCAGCCGGCGGGACAACCAAGAGACCCAGTACTTC

v_call: TRBV7-6
clone_size: .
j_call: TRBJ2-3
d_call: TRBD2
cdr3_aa: CASSSSFLGGGTDTQYF
cdr3_nt: TGTGCCAGCAGCTCCTCGTTCTTGGGGGGAGGGACAGATACGCAGTATTTT

v_call: TRBV20-1
clone_size: .
j_call: TRBJ2-3
d_call: TRBD2
cdr3_aa: CSARASGVDTQYF
cdr3_nt: TGCAGTGCTAGGGCTAGCGGGGTGGATACGCAGTATTTT

v_call: TRBV27
clone_size: .
j_call: TRBJ1-5
d_call: .
cdr3_aa: CASSPAGGVRQPQHF
cdr3_nt: TGTGCCAGCAGTCCCGCCGGGGGCGTCCGTCAGCCCCAGCATTTT

v_call: TRBV6-6
clone_size: .
j_call: TRBJ1-1
d_call: .
cdr3_aa: CASSYIFGGAGRSTEAFF
cdr3_nt: TGTGCCAGCAGTTACATTTTTGGGGGGGCTGGAAGGAGCACTGAAGCTTTCTTT

v_call: TRBV10-3
clone_size: .
j_call: TRBJ1-2
d_call: .
cdr3_aa: CAISVEGYGYTF
cdr3_nt: TGTGCCATCAGTGTGGAAGGCTATGGCTACACCTTC

v_call: TRBV5-1
clone_size: .
j_call: TRBJ2-2
d_call: TRBD2
cdr3_aa: CASNPGRAGELFF
cdr3_nt: TGCGCCAGCAACCCAGGGAGGGCCGGGGAGCTGTTTTTT

v_call: TRBV6-6
clone_size: .
j_call: TRBJ1-5
d_call: TRBD1
cdr3_aa: CASSYSRQGRGNQPQHF
cdr3_nt: TGTGCCAGCAGTTACTCACGACAGGGGCGCGGCAATCAGCCCCAGCATTTT

v_call: TRBV5-1
clone_size: .
j_call: TRBJ2-3
d_call: .
cdr3_aa: CASSFGDTQYF
cdr3_nt: TGCGCCAGCAGCTTTGGGGATACGCAGTATTTT

v_call: TRBV5-1
clone_size: .
j_call: TRBJ2-5
d_call: .
cdr3_aa: CASSLWAGETQYF
cdr3_nt: TGCGCCAGCAGCTTGTGGGCGGGAGAGACCCAGTACTTC

v_call: TRBV28
clone_size: .
j_call: TRBJ2-1
d_call: .
cdr3_aa: CASSHRVNEQFF
cdr3_nt: TGTGCCAGCAGTCACAGGGTGAATGAGCAGTTCTTC

v_call: TRBV4-1
clone_size: .
j_call: TRBJ2-3
d_call: .
cdr3_aa: CASSQGPSTDTQYF
cdr3_nt: TGCGCCAGCAGCCAAGGGCCTAGCACAGATACGCAGTATTTT

v_call: TRBV11-3
clone_size: large
j_call: TRBJ2-3
d_call: .
cdr3_aa: CASSAHTDTQYF
cdr3_nt: TGTGCCAGCAGCGCACACACAGATACGCAGTATTTT

v_call: TRBV6-4
clone_size: few
j_call: TRBJ2-1
d_call: .
cdr3_aa: CASSDRGNGYNEQFF
cdr3_nt: TGTGCCAGCAGTGATCGAGGTAACGGGTACAATGAGCAGTTCTTC

v_call: TRBV30
clone_size: medium-sized
j_call: TRBJ2-7
d_call: .
cdr3_aa: CAWSSGIAGRYDEQYF
cdr3_nt: TGTGCCTGGAGTTCCGGAATCGCAGGGAGATATGACGAGCAGTACTTC

v_call: TRBV6-6
clone_size: .
j_call: TRBJ2-5
d_call: .
cdr3_aa: CASSYGSRAGQETQYF
cdr3_nt: TGTGCCAGCAGTTACGGATCCAGGGCGGGGCAAGAGACCCAGTACTTC

v_call: TRBV4-2
clone_size: .
j_call: TRBJ2-1
d_call: .
cdr3_aa: CASSPTGFNSYNEQFF
cdr3_nt: TGTGCCAGCAGCCCAACAGGGTTTAATTCCTACAATGAGCAGTTCTTC

v_call: TRBV18
clone_size: few
j_call: TRBJ1-6
d_call: .
cdr3_aa: CASSPPVGNGSPLHF
cdr3_nt: TGTGCCAGCTCACCACCAGTGGGCAACGGTTCACCCCTCCACTTT

v_call: TRBV9
clone_size: .
j_call: TRBJ2-2
d_call: .
cdr3_aa: CASSRKNTGELFF
cdr3_nt: TGTGCCAGCAGTCGCAAGAACACCGGGGAGCTGTTTTTT

v_call: TRBV7-2
clone_size: .
j_call: TRBJ2-7
d_call: .
cdr3_aa: CASSSGVGEQYF
cdr3_nt: TGTGCCAGCAGCTCGGGGGTCGGGGAGCAGTACTTC

v_call: TRBV19
clone_size: few
j_call: TRBJ1-5
d_call: .
cdr3_aa: CASEAGVYQPQHF
cdr3_nt: TGTGCCAGTGAGGCAGGGGTCTATCAGCCCCAGCATTTT

v_call: TRBV5-1
clone_size: .
j_call: TRBJ2-3
d_call: TRBD2
cdr3_aa: CASSSGTSPTDTQYF
cdr3_nt: TGCGCCAGCAGCTCCGGGACTAGCCCCACAGATACGCAGTATTTT

v_call: TRBV5-1
clone_size: few
j_call: TRBJ2-3
d_call: .
cdr3_aa: CASSLARGDTDTQYF
cdr3_nt: TGCGCCAGCAGCTTGGCGAGGGGGGACACAGATACGCAGTATTTT

v_call: TRBV3-1
clone_size: .
j_call: TRBJ2-3
d_call: .
cdr3_aa: CASSQGPGGDTQYF
cdr3_nt: TGTGCCAGCAGCCAAGGGCCAGGAGGAGATACGCAGTATTTT

v_call: TRBV7-3
clone_size: large
j_call: TRBJ2-5
d_call: .
cdr3_aa: CASSFLPWETQYF
cdr3_nt: TGTGCCAGCAGCTTCCTCCCCTGGGAGACCCAGTACTTC

v_call: TRBV12-3/TRBV12-4
clone_size: .
j_call: TRBJ1-5
d_call: .
cdr3_aa: CASSRQAGNQPQHF
cdr3_nt: TGTGCCAGCAGTCGACAGGCTGGGAATCAGCCCCAGCATTTT

v_call: TRBV13
clone_size: few
j_call: TRBJ2-5
d_call: .
cdr3_aa: CASSLRTVTQETQYF
cdr3_nt: TGTGCCAGCAGCTTAAGGACAGTGACACAAGAGACCCAGTACTTC

v_call: TRBV5-1
clone_size: .
j_call: TRBJ2-2
d_call: .
cdr3_aa: CASSPPRAGELFF
cdr3_nt: TGCGCCAGCAGCCCCCCAAGAGCCGGGGAGCTGTTTTTT

v_call: TRBV20-1
clone_size: .
j_call: TRBJ2-3
d_call: .
cdr3_aa: CSAPLGDTQYF
cdr3_nt: TGCAGTGCTCCGCTTGGAGATACGCAGTATTTT

v_call: TRBV20-1
clone_size: medium-sized
j_call: TRBJ2-5
d_call: .
cdr3_aa: CSAQYQETQYF
cdr3_nt: TGCAGTGCCCAATACCAAGAGACCCAGTACTTC

v_call: TRBV5-6
clone_size: .
j_call: TRBJ2-7
d_call: .
cdr3_aa: CASRQRGDGGEQYF
cdr3_nt: TGTGCCAGCAGACAGCGAGGGGACGGTGGAGAGCAGTACTTC

v_call: TRBV5-4
clone_size: .
j_call: TRBJ2-2
d_call: .
cdr3_aa: CASRTGNTGELFF
cdr3_nt: TGTGCCAGCAGGACAGGGAACACCGGGGAGCTGTTTTTT

v_call: TRBV5-1
clone_size: .
j_call: TRBJ1-2
d_call: .
cdr3_aa: CASSHDDRWRRGYTF
cdr3_nt: TGCGCCAGCAGCCACGACGACAGGTGGAGGAGAGGCTACACCTTC

v_call: TRBV5-1
clone_size: .
j_call: TRBJ2-3
d_call: .
cdr3_aa: CASSLAGDTQYF
cdr3_nt: TGCGCCAGCAGCTTGGCCGGGGATACGCAGTATTTT

v_call: TRBV29-1
clone_size: medium-sized
j_call: TRBJ2-7
d_call: .
cdr3_aa: CSGRGEGTYEQYF
cdr3_nt: TGCAGCGGAAGAGGGGAAGGAACCTACGAGCAGTACTTC

v_call: TRBV4-1
clone_size: medium-sized
j_call: TRBJ2-3
d_call: .
cdr3_aa: CASSQEVRRGVLGTDTQYF
cdr3_nt: TGCGCCAGCAGCCAAGAAGTTAGGAGGGGGGTCCTCGGCACAGATACGCAGTATTTT

v_call: TRBV5-6
clone_size: few
j_call: TRBJ1-1
d_call: TRBD1
cdr3_aa: CASSWDRDKAFF
cdr3_nt: TGTGCCAGCAGTTGGGACAGGGATAAAGCTTTCTTT

v_call: TRBV7-2
clone_size: .
j_call: TRBJ2-5
d_call: .
cdr3_aa: CASSLDHLETQYF
cdr3_nt: TGTGCCAGCAGCTTAGATCACCTCGAGACCCAGTACTTC

v_call: TRBV6-2/TRBV6-3
clone_size: few
j_call: TRBJ2-2
d_call: TRBD1
cdr3_aa: CASRRDRGRPGELFF
cdr3_nt: TGTGCCAGCAGACGGGACAGGGGGCGCCCCGGGGAGCTGTTTTTT

v_call: TRBV12-3/TRBV12-4
clone_size: large
j_call: TRBJ1-3
d_call: .
cdr3_aa: CASSQPGRRFYF
cdr3_nt: TGTGCCAGCAGCCAACCGGGACGGCGTTTCTATTTT

v_call: TRBV7-3
clone_size: few
j_call: TRBJ2-5
d_call: .
cdr3_aa: CASSPSRQETQYF
cdr3_nt: TGTGCCAGCAGCCCCTCCCGACAAGAGACCCAGTACTTC

v_call: TRBV18
clone_size: .
j_call: TRBJ2-7
d_call: .
cdr3_aa: CASSPDDIAQYF
cdr3_nt: TGTGCCAGCTCACCAGATGATATTGCGCAGTACTTC

v_call: TRBV11-2
clone_size: large
j_call: TRBJ2-3
d_call: .
cdr3_aa: CASSLEEGLLTDTQYF
cdr3_nt: TGTGCCAGCAGCTTAGAGGAGGGACTTCTCACAGATACGCAGTATTTT

v_call: TRBV11-2
clone_size: large
j_call: TRBJ2-1
d_call: .
cdr3_aa: CASSLGRGDEQFF
cdr3_nt: TGTGCCAGCAGCTTAGGGCGAGGGGATGAGCAGTTCTTC

v_call: TRBV6-6
clone_size: large
j_call: TRBJ1-2
d_call: .
cdr3_aa: CASSYGARGGGYTF
cdr3_nt: TGTGCCAGCAGTTACGGCGCCAGGGGAGGGGGCTACACCTTC